This TCR beta chain was sequenced in a study of blood T cell repertoires in COVID-19. Sequencing used immunoSEQ multiplex PCR; TCRdb keeps in-frame clones, though not all of them. The repertoire holds approximately 290,000 clones, over 75% seen once, with roughly an eighth in the top ten. Germline CDR1 is MNHEY and CDR2 is SVGAGI. This CDR3 has 15 amino acids. Trimming took off 3 bases at V and 2 bases at J, with 10 bases between the two ends. The sample comprised peripheral blood. This clonotype was sampled from a woman aged 55 to 70 with acute or convalescent COVID-19. This rearrangement joins TRBV6-5 to TRBJ2-2; no clear D. This CDR3 reads CASSYKRINTGELFF. The CDR3 DNA is TGTGCCAGCAGTTATAAGAGAATCAACACCGGGGAGCTGTTTTTT.